This T cell receptor beta chain derives from a study of read filtering for tumor transcriptome and immune sequencing. Study background: R-ISS stage counts were fewer than ten for I, roughly 15 for II, about seven for III.

From about 400 ng of RNA, a library with molecular barcoded alpha/delta and beta/gamma adaptors was made. TCRdb analysed the reads with MiXCR anew, one entry per CDR3 protein. The profile shows about 57,000 distinct CDR3 sequences, about 15% of them singletons. The study, taken as a whole, reports: This fraction held mixed bone marrow immune cells after CD138-negative sorting.

J was trimmed by 7 bases and V by 3 bases; bases with no gene match: 3. The germline V gene encodes CDR1 SGHRS and CDR2 YFSETQ. The CDR3 consists of 15 residues. This clonotype showed up many times. Its antigen is undetermined. Bone marrow was sampled from every patient at the time of active disease. The source material was a population of CD138-negative cells sorted from bone marrow. This chain uses TRBV5-1 with TRBJ2-1; 14 positions match TRBD2. This TCR came from a donor at least 40 years old with multiple myeloma. The CDR3: CASSYGLAGGNEQFF. The DNA for the CDR3 is TGCGCCAGCAGCTACGGACTAGCGGGAGGTAATGAGCAGTTCTTC.